This T cell receptor (beta chain) was sequenced for a study of T cells in Graves' hyperthyroidism and ophthalmopathy. CDR1 LNHDA and CDR2 SQIVND come from the germline V gene (reference sequence). The CDR3 is 14 residues long. The TCR beta CDR3 regions underwent amplification using RNA transcripts as the source. TCR CDR3 regions were first amplified by RT-PCR with HTBI primers. TCRdb re-analysed the multiplex PCR reads in MiXCR, keeping a single row per CDR3 protein. The table includes around 420,000 distinct CDR3 sequences, roughly 15% detected once. Comment on this clonotype: A junction boundary mismatches the germline segment, possibly from a read error.

Patients were aged 18 to 65, had disease duration under 2 months, and had newly diagnosed hyperthyroidism. The sequenced sample was blood. J is TRBJ2-3 and V is TRBV19, with D perhaps matching TRBD1 or TRBD2 (5 bases each). This sequence was found in a woman aged 18-29 years with Graves' hyperthyroidism. The CDR3 bases are TGTGCCAGTAGTCACCGTCTAGCCACAGGTACGCAGTATTTT. Translated, it gives CASSHRLATGTQYF.